This paragraph covers one T cell receptor (beta chain) sequence. Its specificity is not known. TCRdb's table, derived via immunoSEQ multiplex PCR, lists solely in-frame clones and lacks some. The table has 70,000 or so clones, about 88% seen once. Time point specified: week 35, safety follow-up. Each dose of the vaccine consisted of 300 ug of mutant IDH1 20-mer peptide, with topical imiquimod. The sample is drawn from a study of a mutant IDH1 vaccine in newly diagnosed glioma. The ends were cut back, 1 base at V and 7 bases at J, with 10 bases in the middle. CDR1 and CDR2 (germline): SGHTA, FQGNSA. This CDR3 comprises 14 residues.

The sequence derives from a man in his thirties or forties with glioma. Specimen: PBMCs, collected from a glioma patient whose treatment included an IDH1 peptide vaccine. The chain carries TRBV7-2 and TRBJ2-2, with D tentatively TRBD2 (5 bases). In DNA, the CDR3 is TGTGCCAGCAGCTTAGAAATAGGGAGCGGGGAGCTGTTTTTT. Translated: CASSLEIGSGELFF.